Below, 22 T cell receptor beta chains from the same sample are listed, as sequenced in a study of T cell repertoires in cytomegalovirus infection (dated by TCRdb to between 2018 and 2021). The sample's treatment or condition label, in plain terms: in vitro stimulation with specific CMV peptide epitopes to enrich CMV-specific T cells. The run used an Illumina HiSeq 1500. TCRdb handled the public reads itself, with Q25 trimming in fastp and clone calling in MiXCR, and kept productive beta chains. Rows are unified per CDR3 protein, each entry keeping the most common DNA and genes. The sample profile shows approximately 390,000 distinct CDR3 sequences; around a third of them were found once. The ten largest clones take up approximately 15% of the sample. No antigen is known for these receptors. The sample consisted of cultured PBMCs, taken from culture after CMV antigen stimulation. The receptors here all came from a human donor in good health (CMV status not recorded). Some clones in this sample may be carry-over from other donors' samples.

V and J are TRBV7-9 and TRBJ1-3, with 7 bases matching TRBD1. Losses at the gene ends were 5 bases for V and 6 bases for J; bases not matched to a gene: 10. There are 15 residues in the CDR3. Germline CDR1 is SEHNR and CDR2 is FQNEAQ (reference sequence). The CDR3 nucleotides are TGTGCCAGCAGCCCTGAGACAGGGCTATTAAACACCATATATTTT. This sequence encodes CASSPETGLLNTIYF.

V and J are TRBV12-3 or TRBV12-4 and TRBJ1-2; D gene unclear. The CDR3 sequence is 14 residues long. The V and J ends lost 5 bases and 4 bases respectively, with 14 bases between them. The CDR3 spells CASSMPRPGYGYTF. The CDR3 DNA reads as TGTGCCAGCAGTATGCCTCGGCCGGGCTATGGCTACACCTTC.

The chain has TRBV7-2 and TRBJ2-7; D ambiguous. The V end was cut by 5 bases, the J end by 6 bases, with 11 bases between. The CDR3 spans 12 residues. Germline V gene lookup returns CDR1 SGHTA and CDR2 FQGNSA. CDR3 protein: CASSANDPEQYF. CDR3 DNA: TGTGCCAGCAGCGCGAACGACCCCGAGCAGTACTTC.

This clonotype was found a few times. The chain is built from TRBV7-6 and TRBJ1-2; D is uncertain. This CDR3 is built from 13 residues. Per the germline V gene, CDR1 is SGHVS and CDR2 is FNYEAQ. Trimming removed 5 bases from V and 5 bases from J, with 12 bases in between. This CDR3 reads CASSPPGSYGYTF. In DNA form, the CDR3 reads TGTGCCAGCAGCCCCCCCGGATCTTATGGCTACACCTTC.

This clonotype was recorded a few times. The V gene is TRBV7-9, the J gene TRBJ2-2; no clear D gene. CDR1 is SEHNR, CDR2 FQNEAQ, per germline (reference sequence). The V end lost 2 bases, the J end lost 1 base, and 11 bases lay between the germline ends. CDR3 length equals 16 residues. For the CDR3, the DNA is TGTGCCAGCAGCTTACTTCGTGGTCAGAACACCGGGGAGCTGTTTTTT. Translated: CASSLLRGQNTGELFF.

The sample holds many counts of this clonotype. The chain recombines TRBV7-2 with TRBJ1-5; D unresolved. CDR3 length: 15 residues. CDR1 and CDR2 (germline): SGHTA, FQGNSA. The ends were cut back, 3 bases at V and 4 bases at J, with 13 bases in the middle. This chain's CDR3 is CASSFGNVGNQPQHF. DNA of the CDR3: TGTGCCAGCAGCTTCGGCAACGTAGGAAATCAGCCCCAGCATTTT.

The CDR3 sequence is CASSHPPEGPRRGYTF. Here the CDR3 DNA reads TGCGCCAGCAGCCATCCTCCGGAGGGCCCGAGACGTGGCTACACCTTC. The chain has TRBV4-1 and TRBJ1-2; no reliable D call. The V end lost 3 bases, the J end lost 7 bases, and 21 bases lay between the germline ends. Germline lookup yields CDR1 MGHRA and CDR2 YSYEKL. This CDR3 has 16 residues.

This clonotype was seen more than once but under ten times. The chain carries TRBV7-2 and TRBJ2-3; 8 bases match TRBD2. Germline V gene sequence: CDR1 SGHTA, CDR2 FQGNSA. With V trimmed by 2 bases and J by 2 bases, 6 bases remained unmatched. CDR3 length: 16 amino acids. This CDR3 reads CASSLTVAGNTDTQYF. For the CDR3, the DNA is TGTGCCAGCAGCTTAACGGTAGCGGGAAACACAGATACGCAGTATTTT.

The chain has TRBV25-1 and TRBJ1-5; a weak D match, TRBD1 (5 bases). CDR3 length: 14 residues. V was shortened by 1 base and J by 6 bases, with 10 bases between the two germline ends. CDR1 is MGHDK and CDR2 is SYGVNS in the germline V gene. The CDR3: CASSEFGGGQPQHF. Written as DNA, the CDR3 is TGTGCCAGCAGTGAATTTGGGGGAGGTCAGCCCCAGCATTTT.

The gene calls are TRBV7-4 and TRBJ1-2; D is uncertain. V gave up 4 bases and J gave up 4 bases, with 10 bases separating them. The CDR3 extends over 13 amino acids. Per the germline V gene, CDR1 is SGHVT and CDR2 is SQSDAQ. Here the CDR3 reads CASSSATLYGYTF. CDR3 bases: TGTGCCAGCAGCTCAGCAACCCTCTATGGCTACACCTTC.

The chain employs TRBV6-6 and TRBJ2-1; D possibly corresponds to TRBD1 (5 bases). The germline gives CDR1 MNHNY, CDR2 SVGAGI (reference sequence). Trimming removed 8 bases from V and 0 bases from J, with 17 bases in between. The CDR3 runs 16 residues. CDR3: CASGPTERVSYNEQFF. The CDR3 DNA reads TGTGCCAGCGGCCCGACAGAACGAGTCTCCTACAATGAGCAGTTCTTC.

The chain employs TRBV6-1 and TRBJ1-5, with D maybe TRBD1 (6 bases). This CDR3 spans 13 amino acids. Trimming removed 8 bases from V and 0 bases from J, with 8 bases in between. Per germline, CDR1 MNHNS and CDR2 SASEGT. This CDR3 is CASRTVSNQPQHF. In DNA form, the CDR3 reads TGTGCCAGCCGGACAGTTAGCAATCAGCCCCAGCATTTT.

The V gene is TRBV29-1, the J gene TRBJ2-3, with a tentative D call TRBD2 (5 bases). The V and J ends lost 8 bases and 1 base respectively, with 10 bases between them. Germline-derived CDR1 and CDR2 are SQVTM and ANQGSEA. This CDR3 has 12 residues. The CDR3 loop reads CSKGVGTDTQYF. The CDR3 DNA follows: TGCAGCAAGGGAGTCGGCACAGATACGCAGTATTTT.

This chain joins TRBV4-3 and TRBJ2-1, with no clear D. CDR3 length equals 15 residues. The V and J ends lost 5 bases and 1 base respectively, with 12 bases between them. Germline loops: CDR1 LGHNA, CDR2 YSLEER. In DNA form, the CDR3 reads TGCGCCAGCAGCGTCCGAGAAGGTTCCTACAATGAGCAGTTCTTC. Amino acid sequence: CASSVREGSYNEQFF.

This clonotype turned up a few times. V gene TRBV12-3 or TRBV12-4 combines with J gene TRBJ1-2; D is unclear. CDR3 size: 13 residues. The germline V and J ends were trimmed by 5 bases and 2 bases, with 9 bases remaining between them. In nucleotides, the CDR3 is TGTGCCAGCAGTCCTAAGATGAACTATGGCTACACCTTC. The encoded protein is CASSPKMNYGYTF.

This clonotype was found a few times. This chain joins TRBV7-9 and TRBJ2-1, with D unresolved. Germline CDR1 SEHNR, CDR2 FQNEAQ (reference sequence). V was pared by 5 bases and J by 6 bases, with 14 bases between. This CDR3 is 14 amino acids long. The CDR3 sequence is CASSPRSLGNEQFF. The CDR3 nucleotides read TGTGCCAGCAGCCCGAGGAGTCTGGGCAATGAGCAGTTCTTC.

The V and J genes are TRBV5-6 and TRBJ1-2; D unresolved. CDR1 and CDR2 (germline): SGHDT, YYEEEE. The length of the CDR3 is 13 residues. V was cut by 2 bases and J by 5 bases, with 10 bases left in between. For the CDR3, the DNA is TGTGCCAGCAGCTTAAGTTCTGAGTATGGCTACACCTTC. Protein: CASSLSSEYGYTF.

This chain uses TRBV27 with TRBJ1-4, with TRBD1 matching 10 bases. The V segment lost 6 bases and the J segment 7 bases; nucleotides outside the gene matches: 5. Germline values: CDR1 MNHEY, CDR2 SMNVEV (reference sequence). The CDR3 is 14 amino acids. In DNA, the CDR3 is TGTGCCAGCAGGACAGGGGGCATAGGTGAAAAACTGTTTTTT. Residues: CASRTGGIGEKLFF.

This chain uses TRBV7-6 with TRBJ2-5; TRBD2 matches at 10 bases. This CDR3 comprises 14 residues. Germline CDR1 and CDR2: SGHVS and FNYEAQ. The V and J ends lost 4 bases and 5 bases, in that order; junction bases with no gene match: 4. The CDR3 sequence is CASSWTSGGETQYF. The CDR3 DNA reads as TGTGCCAGCAGCTGGACTAGCGGTGGGGAGACCCAGTACTTC.

V gene TRBV7-2 combines with J gene TRBJ2-4; 12 positions match TRBD2. The CDR3 consists of 15 residues. With 4 bases clipped from V and 10 bases from J, the junction kept 8 bases outside the gene matches. Germline CDR1 is SGHTA and CDR2 is FQGNSA. The CDR3 is CASSSGLAGTGIQYF. For the CDR3, the DNA is TGTGCCAGCAGCTCAGGACTAGCGGGGACCGGAATTCAGTACTTC.

The chain has TRBV7-2 and TRBJ2-1; 10 bases match TRBD2. The CDR3 covers 15 residues. Germline CDR1 and CDR2: SGHTA and FQGNSA. V gave up 1 base and J gave up 9 bases; unmatched junction bases: 6. The CDR3 loop reads CASSLELAGRGEQFF. The CDR3, as DNA: TGTGCCAGCAGCTTAGAACTAGCGGGGAGGGGTGAGCAGTTCTTC.

The table lists this clonotype with a few counts. The CDR3 sequence is CASSFIGLAGIGTGELFF. The CDR3 DNA follows: TGCGCCAGCAGCTTTATTGGACTAGCGGGAATCGGCACCGGGGAGCTGTTTTTT. The gene calls are TRBV5-1 and TRBJ2-2; TRBD2 matches at 12 bases. CDR1 is SGHRS, CDR2 YFSETQ, per germline. V shed 2 bases and J 4 bases; nucleotides not matched to a gene: 9. The length of the CDR3 is 18 residues.